Described below is a single T cell receptor beta chain sequence and its context. This record belongs to a study of blood T cell repertoires in COVID-19. Study overall: Samples representing acute and convalescent COVID-19 were sourced from the United States, Italy and Spain. In each case, the material was cDNA or gDNA derived from T cells, B-cell-depleted T cells, or PBMCs.

Study processing details: Scientists estimated how many nucleated cells there were by amplifying reference gene primers. The table came from immunoSEQ multiplex PCR; TCRdb's copy has only in-frame clones and leaves some out. From that table come the V and J calls and clone size; the DNA was used to work out D and trimming. This sample carries over 110,000 clones, about four fifths of them seen once, and the ten largest clones take approximately 3.5%. The sequenced sample consisted of peripheral blood. This receptor was identified in a man between 70 and 80 years old who had recovered from COVID-19.

CDR3 DNA: TGTGCCAGCAGCCCTAGCGGGATAAGGGTAGATACGCAGTATTTT. Protein sequence: CASSPSGIRVDTQYF. This sequence joins TRBV7-2 and TRBJ2-3, with TRBD2 identical over 9 bases. Trimming cost V 5 bases and J 5 bases; bases outside gene matches: 8. The CDR3 length is 15 residues. The germline V gene has CDR1 SGHTA and CDR2 FQGNSA.